This TCR beta chain was sequenced for a study of cytomegalovirus exposure and HLA in healthy donors (dated by TCRdb to 2015 to 2018). Regarding the study in general: In an earlier analysis of under 600 of the donors, 276 Gb of sequence data and some 120 million unique TCR beta sequences from about 179 million T cells were reported. Approximately 300 gigabases of sequencing data and tens of millions of unique TCR sequences were included in an early release covering 550 to 800 HLA-typed donors. Of the roughly 400 genotyped donors, over 65% fell in the genetic ancestry cluster associated with self-reported Caucasian donors. The study aimed to test whether cataloging public T cell receptors could reveal signatures of past pathogen exposure. The study profiled the T cell repertoires of approximately 700 subjects by immunosequencing and related them to cytomegalovirus serostatus. Along with the approximately 620-subject first cohort, a separate validation cohort of 120 different subjects was used. To predict cytomegalovirus infection status, the study combined high-throughput TCR immunosequencing, statistical association of individual TCRs with disease status, and machine learning. A later analysis re-examined previously published TCR beta repertoires from more than 650 donors and added high-resolution HLA genotyping to investigate patterns of TCR occurrence. The later analysis used no new phenotypic data to find candidate immune exposures, relying instead on TCR beta sequences and their occurrence across donors. To decide whether each TCR beta V gene segment behaved as functional or pseudogenic, an earlier analysis of fewer than 750 of the donors relied on high-throughput TCR beta sequencing. Donor age, sex, ethnicity and CMV serostatus were compiled alongside the repertoire data. Genome-wide SNP genotypes for about 65% of the roughly 700 donors were used in a later genetic analysis, which treated that subset as a discovery cohort. All discovery cohort repertoires had been generated using a single sequencing platform. Both class I and class II loci were covered by HLA typing, at four-digit resolution. The number of typed donors differed by locus: about 620-630 for A, B, C, DRB1 and DQB1; approximately 520 for DQA1; some 610 for DPA1; and 450 to 480 for DPB1. A few DR-DQ haplotypes were treated as single units for association and clustering because of strong linkage in the cohort. Among about 360 genotyped donors of the cohort, an average of approximately 230,000 unique TCR beta nucleotide sequences were sequenced per donor, approximately 20% of them non-productive.

The research as a whole found: In a later analysis, HLA-associated TCR beta chains were found to be more clonally expanded and to have lower generation probabilities than equally common non-associated chains. Linkage disequilibrium might explain the correlated functional status among segregating V segments, but an unknown experimental factor could not be ruled out. According to a later genetic analysis, donors in an Asian-associated ancestry cluster had fewer N-insertions in productive TCRs than the approximately 630-donor mean. In both the original and validation cohorts, the classifier was reported to diagnose cytomegalovirus status with high specificity and sensitivity. Several of the top co-occurrence clusters appeared to be linked to parvovirus B19, influenza, CMV and Epstein-Barr virus, according to a later analysis. In a later analysis, the rate of TCR association differed among HLA loci, with DRB1 alleles having the most associated TCRs and HLA-C alleles having the fewest. Roughly uniform sequencing depth across donors was assumed in presence/absence analyses, although this assumption may not hold. An earlier analysis of several hundred of the donors showed that most TCR beta V segments appeared in productive rearrangements either about 87% or about 30% of the time, which broadly matched IMGT annotations. Specific HLA alleles were associated with about 17,000 TCR beta sequences at a false discovery rate of 0.05 in a later analysis. In vitro tests confirmed that a few of the cytomegalovirus-associated TCR beta chains recognize cytomegalovirus antigens. A group of highly shared sequence variants was considered likely to be a technical artifact of the sequencing pipeline. The authors suggested that the approach could potentially be generalized to other disease states and immunological phenotypes. Because counts were too low, 15 or so rarely observed V segments, including chromosome 9 orphons, were excluded from the earlier analysis of 587 of the donors. This cohort had only TCR beta chains sequenced, and the lack of alpha or paired-chain data limited which features could be detected. Assigning TCR associations to individual alleles was difficult when HLA alleles, especially DR and DQ, strongly co-occurred. A further reported finding was that TCR beta sequences accurately predicted the HLA-A and HLA-B alleles for most subjects in the first cohort. An association between a missense DCLRE1C variant and V-gene and J-gene trimming of TCR beta chains was found in a later genetic analysis and replicated in an independent cohort. In the study, some 180 TCR beta chains were listed as associated with cytomegalovirus. The only immune exposure information available for the cohort was CMV serostatus. Some IMGT-functional V segments, including TRBV6-2 and TRBV6-3, could not be told apart with the 87-base-pair reads, so those segments were excluded. Because some donors lacked HLA typing at each locus, the association tests relied only on the typed subset. A later analysis found that most CMV-associated TCR beta chains appeared HLA-restricted, with HLA associations seemingly driven largely by CMV exposure. Most TCR sequences were observed very rarely across donors, whereas some public TCRs were present in many individuals.

The germline ends are 13 bases apart after V is trimmed by 8 bases and J by 5 bases. CDR1 and CDR2 (LNHDA, SQIVND) derive from the germline V gene (reference sequence). The CDR3 covers 13 residues, taking in both the cysteine and the phenylalanine. Only the CDR3 DNA stays, 39 bases, in frame from base 1. About this clone itself: Its antigen specificity is not known. Nothing much larger sits one base from this clone, and base qualities are not available.

The cohort consisted of hundreds of healthy bone marrow donors. At the time of sampling, all cohort members were nominally healthy, though unrecorded immune exposures were likely present. The donor tested CMV seropositive, placing the donor among the 290 or so seropositive members of the cohort. A peripheral blood sample was provided by each donor, and peripheral blood mononuclear cells were used for TCR beta sequencing. Genomic DNA extraction from the blood cell samples was performed with the Qiagen DNeasy Blood Extraction Kit. Library preparation used the immunoSEQ multiplex PCR assay. For the multiplex PCR, a mixture combining 60 forward primers for TCR Vbeta segments and 13 reverse primers for TCR Jbeta segments was used. Amplification of the CDR3 region of rearranged TCR beta genes was performed with a multiplex PCR assay on genomic DNA. On the Illumina HiSeq System, the amplified TCR beta libraries were sequenced as 87-base-pair reads. In the paper's pipeline: In a later analysis, around 80 million unique TCR beta chains were counted across the 666 repertoires, and roughly 11 million of these chains were shared by at least two donors. Raw reads were error-corrected and collapsed into unique sequences by a nearest-neighbor algorithm in which closely related sequences were merged to remove PCR and sequencing errors. CDR3 sequences were aligned to IMGT reference sequences to assign V, D and J gene segments. Each retained sequence needed at least a six-nucleotide match to both a V gene segment and a J gene segment. Rearrangements were classified as productive when the CDR3 lacked stop codons and remained in frame with V and J, and all other rearrangements were classified as non-productive. Following IMGT convention, CDR3 was defined as the stretch from the second conserved V-encoded cysteine to the conserved J-encoded phenylalanine. The earlier analysis of about 610 of the donors excluded any sequence lacking an unambiguous match to a single V gene segment. In an earlier analysis of 587 of the donors, a V segment was called functional when productive rearrangements were above 56.7%, and segregating when the standard deviation between donors exceeded 5%. A statistical classification framework was developed to diagnose cytomegalovirus status using the catalog of TCR beta chain sequences. In a later analysis, TCR nucleotide sequences were compared against IMGT/GENE-DB human TR gene sequences so that V and J genes could be assigned. A later analysis assigned CDR3 sequences and most-parsimonious VDJ recombination scenarios with the TCRdist pipeline. A later analysis defined each TCR beta chain by its CDR3 amino acid sequence plus V-gene family, and excluded reads lacking a unique V-gene family. As a way to deal with suspected cross-contamination and a sequencing artifact, a later analysis dropped 450 to 600 nucleotide sequences that were highly shared and had low generation probability. In a later analysis, a clonal expansion index for each public chain was calculated from normalized within-repertoire ranks of inferred template counts. In a later analysis, generation probabilities were computed with a VDJ recombination model fitted to out-of-frame rearrangements, and the resulting probabilities were checked against IGoR. In a later analysis, hypergeometric tests were used to score TCR-TCR, TCR-HLA and TCR-CMV co-occurrence, with a repertoire-size bias correction applied to TCR pairs. In a later analysis, false discovery rates were estimated by permuting HLA or CMV assignments 20 times. In a later analysis, co-occurring TCRs were grouped using DBSCAN, with TCRdist sequence similarity added in when clustering inside HLA-allele-positive subsets. Repertoires with fewer than 30,000 or more than 120,000 public chains, plus five repertoires with anomalous nucleotide sharing, were excluded from co-occurrence clustering. Entries here come from immuneACCESS through TCRdb and include only in-frame sequences with V and J called. Some clones fail to appear in such tables; in the studies checked, an unresolved V gene covers under half of the shortfall, and the cause of the remainder is unknown. V, J and clone size are those of that table, while D and trimming were read from the DNA. The sample records 150,000 to 250,000 clones, less than 80% of which are singletons. In total, the top ten clones hold roughly 4.5% of the sample.

This sequence uses TRBV19 and TRBJ2-1; TRBD2 is a possible D gene, resting on 6 matching bases. The TCR comes from a woman in her thirties in good health and CMV-seropositive. Material: PBMCs. The nucleotide sequence reads TGTGCCAGTTCCACAAGACTAGACAATGAGCAGTTCTTC. Its product reads: CASSTRLDNEQFF.